This T cell receptor beta chain was captured by sequencing in a study of blood T cells in healthy people across ages. Study results and limitations: Estimates drawn from one million T cells were deemed to understate diversity. More naive CD4+ cells and higher diversity marked long-lived donors relative to aged donors. Donor CMV status was unknown, possibly confounding expanded clonotype changes.

This CDR3 has 16 residues. Trimming took 5 bases from V and 1 from J; bases not matched to a gene: 10. Every donor gave approximately 10 milliliters of peripheral blood. With regard to this clonotype: Its antigen is not identified.

The second PCR ran about 6 to 12 cycles with a sample-barcoded 5' primer and J-beta primers. TCRdb reanalysed the 5' RACE reads using MiXCR and keeps one entry per CDR3 protein. This table holds about 1.4 million distinct CDR3 sequences, 59% found once. Sequencing was performed on blood. The sequence came from a man between 18 and 35 years old in good health. The chain combines TRBV12-3 or TRBV12-4 with TRBJ1-2, with 7 positions matching TRBD1. The CDR3 reads CASSPFGQDHNYGYTF. In DNA, the CDR3 is TGTGCCAGCAGTCCATTTGGACAGGATCATAACTATGGCTACACCTTC.